What follows are 21 T cell receptor beta chains derived from one specimen sequenced in a study of blood T cells in healthy people across ages. The second PCR ran about 6 to 11 cycles with a sample-barcoded 5' primer and J-beta primers. TCRdb processed the 5' RACE reads anew with MiXCR; each CDR3 protein has one entry. The sample has 1.5 million to 2 million distinct CDR3 sequences; around 42% are singletons. Source material: blood. Every receptor here comes from a human donor in good health.

The rearrangement links TRBV11-3 to TRBJ1-4, with D uncertain. Germline-derived CDR1 and CDR2 are SGHNT and YENEEA. V was shortened by 0 bases and J by 8 bases, with 4 bases between the two germline ends. This CDR3 spans 12 amino acids. CDR3 sequence (DNA): TGTGCCAGCAGCTTAGATGAAGAAAAACTGTTTTTT. This codes for CASSLDEEKLFF.

The CDR3 sequence: CASSPRASGGAFYEQFF. In DNA, the CDR3 is TGTGCCAGCAGCCCGAGGGCTAGCGGGGGGGCCTTCTATGAGCAGTTCTTC. The chain recombines TRBV7-2 with TRBJ2-1; 12 bases agree with TRBD2. Germline V lookup: CDR1 SGHTA, CDR2 FQGNSA. V shed 5 bases and J 8 bases; nucleotides not matched to a gene: 13. The CDR3 has 17 residues.

The chain links TRBV5-1 to TRBJ2-3; unclear D gene. Germline-derived CDR1 and CDR2 are SGHRS and YFSETQ. Trimming removed 7 bases at V and 2 bases at J, with 8 bases between. The CDR3 is 12 residues long. DNA of the CDR3: TGCGCCAGCGGAGACATCACAGATACGCAGTATTTT. Protein product: CASGDITDTQYF.

The V and J genes are TRBV12-3 or TRBV12-4 and TRBJ2-2; D gene ambiguous. Trimming cost V 7 bases and J 7 bases, with 16 bases left between them. The CDR3 is made up of 14 amino acids. The chain's CDR3 is CASIRTPQIGELFF. Here the CDR3 DNA reads TGTGCCAGCATCCGGACCCCCCAGATCGGGGAGCTGTTTTTT.

The gene calls are TRBV9 and TRBJ2-7; D might be TRBD1 or TRBD2, each matching 5 bases. The CDR3 consists of 14 residues. V shed 0 bases and J shed 7 bases, with 14 bases lying between them. Germline V gives CDR1 SGDLS, CDR2 YYNGEE. The CDR3: CASSVEGLAGEQYF. The CDR3, as DNA: TGTGCCAGCAGCGTAGAGGGGCTAGCCGGGGAGCAGTACTTC.

This clonotype was recorded a few times. This chain uses TRBV6-5 with TRBJ1-1; TRBD1 might be the D (5 bases). The V end was cut by 0 bases, the J end by 4 bases, with 12 bases between. CDR1 and CDR2 from the germline V gene are MNHEY and SVGAGI. The CDR3 contains 15 residues. CDR3 protein: CASSYSGRGITEAFF. CDR3 nucleotide sequence: TGTGCCAGCAGTTACTCGGGACGGGGAATCACTGAAGCTTTCTTT.

This clonotype was picked up a small number of times. The chain employs TRBV29-1 and TRBJ2-5; maybe TRBD2 (6 bases). The CDR3 spans 14 residues. The germline gives CDR1 SQVTM, CDR2 ANQGSEA. V shed 4 bases and J shed 2 bases, with 14 bases lying between them. As DNA, the CDR3 is TGCAGCGTTGTCGGGAGATTGGTACAAGAGACCCAGTACTTC. Translated, it gives CSVVGRLVQETQYF.

In this sample, this clonotype turned up a few times. This chain connects TRBV4-1 to TRBJ2-1; either TRBD1 or TRBD2 may supply D (7 bases each). V lost 4 bases and J 0 bases, leaving 16 bases between the germline ends. This CDR3 has 17 residues. Germline V gives CDR1 MGHRA, CDR2 YSYEKL. The CDR3 DNA sequence: TGCGCCAGCAGCCCAGGGGGGGGGACGAGCTCCTACAATGAGCAGTTCTTC. Amino acid sequence: CASSPGGGTSSYNEQFF.

The rearrangement uses TRBV20-1 and TRBJ2-3, with D possibly matching TRBD2 (6 bases). Trimming took 2 bases from V and 0 from J, leaving 12 bases between them. Germline lookup yields CDR1 DFQATT and CDR2 SNEGSKA (reference sequence). CDR3 length: 15 amino acids. In DNA, the CDR3 is TGCAGTGCTAGATACGCTAGCGCTAGCACAGATACGCAGTATTTT. It is translated as CSARYASASTDTQYF.

There are a few counts of this clonotype. The chain links TRBV7-9 to TRBJ2-3, with D possibly TRBD2 on 6 matching bases. CDR1 is SEHNR, CDR2 FQNEAQ, per germline (reference sequence). The CDR3 is 15 amino acids. Between the trimmed V and J ends, which lost 4 bases and 5 bases, there was a span of 16 bases. The CDR3 bases are TGTGCCAGCAGCTACAGTCAGGCGGGACTAGATACGCAGTATTTT. The encoded protein is CASSYSQAGLDTQYF. Looking up the rest from reference TRBV7-9 and TRBJ2-3 gives the full variable domain: DTGVSQNPRHKITKRGQNVTFRCDPISEHNRLYWYRQTLGQGPEFLTYFQNEAQLEKSRLLSDRFSAERPKGSFSTLEIQRTEQGDSAMYLCASSYSQAGLDTQYFGPGTRLTVL.

This clonotype has more than one count but fewer than ten. The chain combines TRBV12-3 or TRBV12-4 with TRBJ2-1, with D unresolved. V was shortened by 1 base and J by 9 bases, with 10 bases between the two germline ends. The CDR3 has 13 residues. The CDR3 DNA is TGTGCCAGCAGTTTAGTGAAGTGCGGTGAGCAGTTCTTC. Translation: CASSLVKCGEQFF.

This clonotype occurred a few times. This chain links TRBV4-1 with TRBJ2-1, with a tentative D call TRBD2 (6 bases). V lost 5 bases and J lost 0, with 20 bases in between. The CDR3 contains 18 residues. Germline V gene sequence: CDR1 MGHRA, CDR2 YSYEKL. The CDR3 spells CASSSRGLATGSYNEQFF. The CDR3 bases are TGCGCCAGCAGCTCCCGGGGCCTAGCGACCGGCTCCTACAATGAGCAGTTCTTC.

This clonotype was counted a few times. The chain is built from TRBV9 and TRBJ2-3; D gene unclear. V was cut by 3 bases and J by 1 base, with 15 bases left in between. The CDR3 is made up of 16 amino acids. Germline-derived CDR1 and CDR2 are SGDLS and YYNGEE. The CDR3 sequence is CASSEDPTGGTDTQYF. In nucleotides, the CDR3 is TGTGCCAGCAGCGAAGACCCAACCGGCGGCACAGATACGCAGTATTTT.

This clonotype was seen more than once but under ten times. The CDR3, as DNA: TGTGCCAGCAGCTTAAGCGGGGACGCCTACAATGAGCAGTTCTTC. Translated, it gives CASSLSGDAYNEQFF. The chain employs TRBV7-3 and TRBJ2-1, with D perhaps matching TRBD2 (6 bases). The CDR3 totals 15 residues. The V gene's germline CDR1 is SGHTA and CDR2 FQGTGA. V lost 1 base, J lost 2 bases, and 9 bases lay in between.

The rearrangement uses TRBV11-1 and TRBJ2-3; 10 positions agree with TRBD2. This CDR3 has 15 amino acids. Germline values: CDR1 SGHAT, CDR2 FQDESV (reference sequence). J gave up 6 bases and V 4 bases, and 7 bases lay outside the gene matches. The CDR3 DNA sequence: TGTGCCAGCAGCTCGGGACTAGCGTTAAGTGATACGCAGTATTTT. Translated, it gives CASSSGLALSDTQYF.

This clonotype was counted a few times. CDR3 sequence: CASSSRERGEQYF. CDR3 coding DNA: TGTGCCAGCAGTTCTAGGGAAAGGGGCGAGCAGTACTTC. V is TRBV12-3 or TRBV12-4 and J is TRBJ2-7; D perhaps matches TRBD1 (5 bases). This CDR3 region has 13 residues. Trimming pared 4 bases from V and 6 bases from J, leaving 13 bases between.

The chain has TRBV6-6 and TRBJ2-7; TRBD2 aligns across 10 bases. The CDR3 has 16 residues. The germline V gene encodes CDR1 MNHNY and CDR2 SVGAGI (reference sequence). Losses at the gene ends were 6 bases for V and 0 bases for J; bases not matched to a gene: 8. Here the CDR3 reads CASSPQGLAHSYEQYF. CDR3 nucleotides: TGTGCCAGCAGCCCCCAGGGACTAGCGCACTCCTACGAGCAGTACTTC.

This clonotype has a single count. This chain connects TRBV7-2 to TRBJ2-5; 7 bases map to TRBD1. The J call may be mistaken, given a closer DNA end match to TRBJ2-7. The CDR3 is made up of 13 amino acids. Germline V CDR1 and CDR2: SGHTA, FQGNSA. Here the CDR3 reads CASSRDSFREQYF. The CDR3 DNA sequence: TGTGCCAGCAGCCGGGACAGCTTTCGCGAGCAGTACTTC.

The chain uses TRBV11-2 and TRBJ1-6, with 8 bases fitting TRBD1. The ends lost 11 bases at V and 9 bases at J; junction bases unmatched: 3. CDR1 SGHAT and CDR2 FQNNGV come from the germline V gene. The CDR3 has 11 residues. CDR3 region: CASTGGSPLHF. DNA of the CDR3: TGTGCCTCCACAGGGGGTTCACCCCTCCACTTT.

This clonotype was picked up a small number of times. Relative to the germline gene, one junction end is altered; a read error may explain this. This chain uses TRBV2 with TRBJ2-6; a possible D gene is TRBD1 (5 bases). The CDR3 sequence is 15 residues long. Germline V gene data show CDR1 as SNHLY and CDR2 as FYNNEI. CDR3 amino acids: CASGFLNSGANVLTF. CDR3 coding DNA: TGTGCCAGCGGGTTTCTAAACTCTGGGGCCAACGTCCTGACTTTT. The whole variable domain, filled in from reference TRBV2 and TRBJ2-6, reads EPEVTQTPSHQVTQMGQEVILRCVPISNHLYFYWYRQILGQKVEFLVSFYNNEISEKSEIFDDQFSVERPDGSNFTLKIRSTKLEDSAMYFCASGFLNSGANVLTFGAGSRLTVL.

This clonotype showed up just a few times. The V and J genes are TRBV6-5 and TRBJ1-5; no definite D call. Germline CDR1 MNHEY, CDR2 SVGAGI. Trimming shortened V by 6 bases and J by 0 bases, and 6 bases separated the two germline ends. The CDR3 loop spans 13 amino acids. The CDR3: CASRSNSNQPQHF. Written as DNA, the CDR3 is TGTGCCAGCAGAAGTAATAGCAATCAGCCCCAGCATTTT.